This T cell receptor beta chain is from a study of T-cell reconstitution after alpha-beta-depleted transplantation in children. Broader study findings: There were some patients whose high TCRbeta diversity at day 60 came from surviving recipient T cells and thymic progenitors. The origin of alpha-beta T cells about two months after transplant was reportedly several hundred expanded graft clones. At one year after transplant, newly produced T cells mostly accounted for T-cell counts and diversity.

Preparation of the TCRbeta library used unique molecular identifiers. TCRdb reprocessed the PCR reads with MiXCR, giving one entry per CDR3 protein. The table records approximately 800,000 distinct CDR3 sequences, 16% of them present only once. This CDR3 comprises 15 residues. The V and J ends lost 4 bases and 1 base respectively, with 11 bases between them. Germline V CDR1 and CDR2: KGHDR, SFDVKD. This clonotype was observed many times. The antigen remains undetermined. The TCR originated in a male patient under 18 who had a stem cell transplant for acute lymphoblastic leukemia, so the T cells may come from the graft donor. The sequencing here drew on PBMCs, mostly from graft donor cells, taken 360 days after TCRalphabeta/CD19-depleted stem cell transplant. The V and J genes are TRBV24-1 and TRBJ2-3, with unresolved D. The CDR3 sequence: CATSDPRERTDTQYF. CDR3 DNA: TGTGCCACCAGTGACCCTCGAGAACGCACAGATACGCAGTATTTT.